This entry describes one TCR beta chain. It lacks a known antigen. No base qualities exist here, and no much larger clone lies one base off it. In the paper's terms, the time point label means: blood 4 weeks post-SBRT, at nephrectomy. The treatment or condition label on this specimen signifies: 15 Gy SBRT to primary tumor, nephrectomy 4 weeks later. Samples came from a clinical trial, in which primary renal cell carcinomas received 15 Gy stereotactic body radiation therapy followed by nephrectomy 4 weeks later. To follow tumor-enriched clonotypes, serial peripheral blood was collected from radiation-treated patients at baseline and at 2 weeks and 4 weeks after SBRT. Renal cell carcinoma with clear cell pathology was present in all patients. Genomic DNA for TCR sequencing was prepared using the QIAamp DNA Blood Mini Kit (Qiagen). Only samples passing all quality control checks were included in the analyses.

The entry originates in a study of radiation and T cells in renal cell carcinoma (TCRdb year 2020). The study in broad terms: In total, approximately 54 samples, comprising around 25 tumors and roughly 27 peripheral blood samples, were subjected to TCR beta sequencing. The final blood draw was performed at 4 weeks after radiation, at the same time as nephrectomy. In the 53 samples combined, 4,016,671 unique CDR3 nucleotide sequences were found, encoding 3,000,000 or so unique CDR3 amino acid sequences.

The immunoSEQ kit was used, according to the manufacturer's recommendations, to generate TCR beta libraries from genomic DNA. For library preparation, a first multiplex PCR was performed with proprietary primers, followed by a second PCR in which unique barcodes were added, and bead cleanups were performed after each round. Each sample batch included a kit-provided positive control reaction and a negative control reaction. The final libraries were assessed on an Agilent 4200 TapeStation D1000 ScreenTape, pooled by volume, and quantified by qPCR. Sequencing was performed on an Illumina NextSeq500 using a MidOutput 150-cycle cartridge, with 156 Read1 cycles, 15 Index1 cycles, and the kit custom primers. The pooled library was loaded at approximately 0.92 pM, and 20% PhiX control was spiked in. On the authors' methods: Vendor-processed data were analyzed in R, and a clonotype was defined as all T cells sharing the same CDR3 nucleotide sequence. In the clone abundance analyses, frequencies in each sample were normalized to that sample's 10,000 most abundant clones. Before analysis, public T cell clones were removed, and these numbered fewer than six per sample on average. Tumor-enriched and baseline blood-enriched clonotypes were defined by at least a 32-fold difference in abundance between compartments. A beta-binomial differential abundance model was used to identify clonotypes that were expanded or contracted between blood time points. Tumor-blood repertoire similarity was measured with the Baroni-Urbani and Buser coefficient, and group comparisons used two-tailed Wilcoxon tests in R. TCRdb re-hosts the immuneACCESS table, in-frame sequences only. Its copies lack some clones; in the studies checked, an unresolved V gene accounts for under half of them, and the cause for the rest is not known. V and J calls and clone size are given by that table; D and trimming were obtained from the DNA. This sample gives 50,000 to 70,000 clones in total; around 80% of them show up just once. The ten largest clones add up to around 6.8% of the sample.

Here is what the overall study found, with its caveats: Tracking of blood repertoire dynamics stopped at roughly four weeks after treatment, with no follow-up past that point. Because pretreatment tumor biopsies were not available, the baseline intratumoral presence of clonotypes could not be determined. With a single-armed trial design, the study had no way to address how radiation dose or scheduling affects the TCR repertoire. In blood, the top tumor clonotypes increased between baseline and 2 weeks post-radiation and then shrank by 4 weeks, which suggests that tumor-resident clones expanded only transiently.

At the junction V is shortened by 2 bases and J by 0 bases; bases outside the gene matches: 8. CDR1 and CDR2, looked up from the germline V gene (reference sequence), are SGHKS and YYEKEE. The CDR3 holds 17 amino acids from the cysteine to the phenylalanine. Only the CDR3 DNA is retained, 51 bases long and in frame from the first base. The TCR comes from a man between 60 and 75 years old with renal cell carcinoma. The sequence is built from TRBV5-5 and TRBJ1-5; TRBD1 agrees with 7 junctional bases. The specimen comprised blood, sampled from a patient whose treatment included radiotherapy and nephrectomy. For the CDR3, the sequence is CASSLTTGDFSNQPQHF. The sequence in DNA is TGTGCCAGCAGCTTAACTACAGGGGACTTTAGCAATCAGCCCCAGCATTTT. The full variable domain, with segments outside the CDR3 supplied by the reference TRBV5-5 and TRBJ1-5 proteins, appears as DAGVTQSPTHLIKTRGQQVTLRCSPISGHKSVSWYQQVLGQGPQFIFQYYEKEERGRGNFPDRFSARQFPNYSSELNVNALLLGDSALYLCASSLTTGDFSNQPQHFGDGTRLSIL.